Listed here are 14 T cell receptor beta chains from one sample, sequenced in a study of blood T cell repertoires in COVID-19. The table came from immunoSEQ multiplex PCR; TCRdb's copy has only in-frame clones and leaves some out. The repertoire holds around 250,000 clones, with roughly 90% as singletons. Input material: peripheral blood. These receptors were obtained from a human donor in a cohort sampled during active COVID-19.

This chain connects TRBV13 to TRBJ2-7; D might be TRBD1 (5 bases). This CDR3 is 14 amino acids long. The V end was cut by 3 bases, the J end by 0 bases, with 9 bases between. The germline CDR1 and CDR2 sequences are PRHDT and FYEKMQ (reference sequence). CDR3 sequence reads: CASSLDKSSYEQYF. The DNA of the CDR3 is TGTGCCAGCAGCTTGGACAAAAGCTCCTACGAGCAGTACTTC.

The V gene is TRBV9, the J gene TRBJ1-1, with 7 bases aligning to TRBD1. The junction had 12 bases not matched to a gene; V was cut back by 4 bases and J by 3 bases. CDR1 and CDR2 from the germline V gene are SGDLS and YYNGEE. This CDR3 has 16 amino acids. The CDR3 nucleotides read TGTGCCAGCAGCCCCCGGGACAGAGATTCCCACACTGAAGCTTTCTTT. Residues: CASSPRDRDSHTEAFF.

The genes are TRBV6-2 or TRBV6-3 and TRBJ2-7; D is possibly TRBD1 (5 bases). The length of the CDR3 is 13 residues. The germline gives CDR1 MNHEY, CDR2 SVGEGT. V dropped 5 bases and J dropped 3 bases, with 11 bases sitting between them. CDR3 sequence: CASSDSKYYEQYF. The DNA of the CDR3 is TGTGCCAGCAGTGACAGTAAATACTACGAGCAGTACTTC.

The gene calls are TRBV7-8 and TRBJ1-2; 9 positions match TRBD1. The CDR3 length is 16 residues. CDR1 is SGHVS and CDR2 is FQNEAQ in the germline V gene. V lost 5 bases, J lost 2 bases, and 9 bases stayed unmatched. CDR3 region: CASSRDREGENYGYTF. CDR3 nucleotides: TGTGCCAGCAGCAGGGACAGGGAGGGAGAAAACTATGGCTACACCTTC.

The rearrangement links TRBV27 to TRBJ2-1; the D gene is possibly TRBD2 (6 bases). V shed 8 bases and J shed 2 bases, with 16 bases lying between them. The CDR3 has 15 amino acids. Per germline, CDR1 MNHEY and CDR2 SMNVEV (reference sequence). The CDR3 protein is CASGPGVGPYNEQFF. CDR3 nucleotides: TGTGCCAGCGGCCCGGGAGTTGGTCCCTACAATGAGCAGTTCTTC.

The CDR3: CASSFGTGNRPLHF. CDR3 DNA sequence: TGCGCCAGCAGCTTCGGGACAGGAAATAGACCCCTCCACTTT. This chain connects TRBV5-1 to TRBJ1-6, with 8 bases that match TRBD1. Germline V CDR1 and CDR2: SGHRS, YFSETQ. V trimming: 2 bases; J trimming: 12 bases; junction bases outside the gene matches: 7. The CDR3 is made up of 14 amino acids.

This sequence joins TRBV7-8 and TRBJ1-3; D gene uncertain. CDR1 and CDR2 from the germline V gene are SGHVS and FQNEAQ. V shed 5 bases and J shed 8 bases, with 7 bases lying between them. The CDR3 has 11 residues. In nucleotides, the CDR3 is TGTGCCAGCAGCCCGGGAGACACCATATATTTT. Its protein is CASSPGDTIYF.

V usage is TRBV9 and J usage is TRBJ2-7; 9 bases map to TRBD2. From germline, CDR1 is SGDLS and CDR2 YYNGEE. The CDR3 length is 15 residues. V lost 1 base, J lost 2 bases, and 4 bases stayed unmatched. CDR3 bases: TGTGCCAGCAGCGTAACGAGCGGGGGGCCCTACGAGCAGTACTTC. Translating it yields CASSVTSGGPYEQYF.

This chain connects TRBV4-1 to TRBJ2-5, with 8 nucleotides matching TRBD2. Germline loops: CDR1 MGHRA, CDR2 YSYEKL. This CDR3 has 17 residues. With V trimmed by 0 bases and J by 5 bases, 11 bases remained unmatched. Here the CDR3 DNA reads TGCGCCAGCAGCCAAGATAATCCGGGAGGGTTCGGCGAGACCCAGTACTTC. Its protein product is CASSQDNPGGFGETQYF.

This clone occurred a few times. The chain employs TRBV3-1 (or the pseudogene TRBV3-2) and TRBJ1-5, with D hard to call. Germline V CDR1 and CDR2: LGHDT, YNNKEL (reference sequence). The CDR3 spans 12 residues. Trimming removed 3 bases at V and 5 bases at J, with 5 bases between. In DNA form, the CDR3 reads TGTGCCAGCAGCCATCCAGATCAGCCCCAGCATTTT. It translates to CASSHPDQPQHF.

The gene calls are TRBV6-1 and TRBJ2-7; 8 bases agree with TRBD2. Per the germline V gene, CDR1 is MNHNS and CDR2 is SASEGT. Trimming took 2 bases from V and 0 from J; bases not matched to a gene: 6. There are 16 residues in the CDR3. In DNA, the CDR3 is TGTGCCAGCAGTGAATTTGTCGGGAGGGCCTCCTACGAGCAGTACTTC. The encoded protein is CASSEFVGRASYEQYF.

This clone was detected only once. DNA of the CDR3: TGCGCCAGCAGCCAGGGCCCCGGAAACACCATATATTTT. Translated, it gives CASSQGPGNTIYF. This chain joins TRBV10-2 and TRBJ1-3; possibly TRBD1 for D (5 bases). Germline V gene data show CDR1 as WSHSY and CDR2 as SAAADI. Trimming removed 6 bases from V and 4 bases from J, with 10 bases in between. The CDR3 totals 13 residues.

The chain employs TRBV12-3 or TRBV12-4 and TRBJ2-7; TRBD2 matches at 7 bases. This CDR3 region has 13 residues. After removal of 8 bases from V and 3 bases from J, the junction contained 7 bases not matched to a gene. The CDR3 coding sequence is TGTGCCAGCCAAGCGGGATCGGACTACGAGCAGTACTTC. Translating it yields CASQAGSDYEQYF.

The chain employs TRBV10-1 and TRBJ2-3; the D gene is possibly TRBD2 (6 bases). The germline V gene has CDR1 WNHNN and CDR2 SYGVQD (reference sequence). With 3 bases removed from V and 2 bases from J, the gap between germline ends came to 12 bases. The CDR3 runs to 15 residues. In DNA, the CDR3 is TGCGCCAGCAGTGATTTGGGGGGTCCCACAGATACGCAGTATTTT. Translating it yields CASSDLGGPTDTQYF.